This is a list of T cell receptor beta chains from one sample in a study of cytomegalovirus exposure and HLA in healthy donors. Profiled with immunoSEQ multiplex PCR; TCRdb holds only in-frame clones, not every one. The profile covers about 110,000 clones, with 88% appearing a single time and roughly 1.4% taken by the ten largest. The source material was PBMCs. Receptor source: a woman under 40 in good health and CMV-seropositive. Each CDR3 is given with its conserved first and last residue. Each record gives: clone size, D gene, V gene, J gene, CDR3 protein, CDR3 DNA. The D gene is left open where the match is weak. Clone size appears in some rows only: once, few, many, or a class for an expanded clone.

NA	NA	TRBV30	TRBJ2-3	CAWSSGLTDTQYF	TGTGCCTGGAGTTCAGGGTTGACAGATACGCAGTATTTT
few	NA	TRBV7-9	TRBJ1-5	CASSHSGSNQPQHF	TGTGCCAGCAGCCACTCGGGGAGCAATCAGCCCCAGCATTTT
NA	TRBD2	TRBV5-4	TRBJ2-7	CASSPPGAGGMYEQYF	TGTGCCAGCAGCCCCCCGGGTGCGGGGGGGATGTACGAGCAGTACTTC
NA	NA	TRBV30	TRBJ1-3	CASQPAGPGNTIYF	TGTGCCTCACAGCCGGCAGGGCCTGGAAACACCATATATTTT
NA	NA	TRBV7-9	TRBJ2-3	CASSRDSYTDTQYF	TGTGCCAGCAGCCGGGACTCCTACACAGATACGCAGTATTTT
NA	TRBD1	TRBV9	TRBJ1-1	CASSVGGTAEAFF	TGTGCCAGCAGCGTAGGAGGGACAGCTGAAGCTTTCTTT
NA	NA	TRBV7-3	TRBJ2-6	CASSINRAGANVLTF	TGTGCCAGCAGCATCAACAGGGCTGGGGCCAACGTCCTGACTTTC
NA	TRBD2	TRBV7-3	TRBJ2-7	CASSARGGNYEQYF	TGTGCCAGCTCAGCTCGCGGGGGGAATTACGAGCAGTACTTC
NA	NA	TRBV7-2	TRBJ2-7	CASSLGGDRTYEQYF	TGTGCCAGCAGCTTAGGGGGGGACAGAACCTACGAGCAGTACTTC
NA	NA	TRBV5-4	TRBJ1-1	CASSLQGWHTEAFF	TGTGCCAGCAGCCTACAGGGTTGGCACACTGAAGCTTTCTTT